A single sample gave rise to the 2 T cell receptor beta chains below, sequenced in a study of blood T cells in healthy people across ages. A second PCR, run for roughly 7 to 12 cycles, used a sample-barcoded 5' primer plus a J-beta primer mix. MiXCR, applied by TCRdb to the 5' RACE reads, yields one record per CDR3 protein. The sample has about 1.5 million distinct CDR3 sequences; about 45% are singletons. The specimen was blood. The receptor set was obtained from a young woman in good health.

The V and J genes are TRBV7-3 and TRBJ2-7, with 8 bases lining up with TRBD1. TRBJ2-5 matches the DNA end more closely, so the J call is doubtful. CDR3 length equals 15 residues. From germline, CDR1 is SGHTA and CDR2 FQGTGA. In nucleotides, the CDR3 is TGTGCCAGCAGCTTAGCCCCGGGACAGGTTGAGACCCAGTACTTC. It specifies CASSLAPGQVETQYF.

This clonotype occurred a few times. The chain employs TRBV27 and TRBJ2-3; 10 bases agree with TRBD1. The CDR3 consists of 15 residues. The germline V gene has CDR1 MNHEY and CDR2 SMNVEV (reference sequence). Trimming cost V 5 bases and J 2 bases; bases outside gene matches: 4. In DNA form, the CDR3 reads TGTGCCAGCAGTATGACAGGGGGCCCCACAGATACGCAGTATTTT. Protein sequence: CASSMTGGPTDTQYF.